The T cell receptor beta chain under discussion was sequenced for a study of blood T cell repertoires in COVID-19. Across the whole study: Samples came from the United States, Italy and Spain, spanning acute and convalescent COVID-19. The cDNA or gDNA used as material had been derived from T cells, B-cell-depleted T cells, or PBMCs.

As originally analysed: For nucleated cells, counts were estimated from reference gene primer amplification. The data were produced by immunoSEQ multiplex PCR, yet TCRdb's version contains in-frame clones alone and is incomplete. Clone size and the V and J calls come from that table; the DNA yielded D and trimming. The sample gives 150,000 or so clones, roughly nine tenths of which show up once; about 18% is in the top ten. There are 16 residues in the CDR3. Per germline, CDR1 SGHVS and CDR2 FQNEAQ. Trimming at V came to 1 base and at J to 6 bases, leaving 7 bases not matched to a gene. Source material: peripheral blood. The V call is TRBV7-8, the J call TRBJ2-7; 12 nucleotides line up with TRBD1. The clonotype comes from a man in his sixties with active or convalescent COVID-19. The CDR3 sequence: CASSLGTGTGGIEQYF. The CDR3 DNA reads TGTGCCAGCAGCTTAGGGACCGGGACAGGGGGCATCGAGCAGTACTTC.